The 14 T cell receptor beta chains given below trace back to one sample, sequenced in a study of cytomegalovirus exposure and HLA in healthy donors. The PCR used 60 Vbeta and 13 Jbeta primers. Data came from immunoSEQ multiplex PCR; TCRdb stores just in-frame clones and leaves some out. The sample includes 150,000 to 200,000 clones, approximately 80% of them seen just once. Source material: PBMCs. These receptor sequences come from a woman in her twenties or thirties in good health and CMV-seropositive.

This clone was seen only once. V gene TRBV19 combines with J gene TRBJ2-5; a possible D gene is TRBD2 (5 bases). The CDR3 totals 15 residues. Germline lookup yields CDR1 LNHDA and CDR2 SQIVND (reference sequence). V was shortened by 1 base and J by 8 bases, with 17 bases between the two germline ends. The CDR3 bases are TGTGCCAGTAGTATAGGCGGCACAGAAAGCGGCACCCAGTACTTC. Amino acid sequence: CASSIGGTESGTQYF.

This clone has a handful of counts. The chain carries TRBV10-2 and TRBJ1-1; possible D gene TRBD1, 5 bases. V gave up 2 bases and J gave up 4 bases, with 14 bases separating them. Germline V lookup: CDR1 WSHSY, CDR2 SAAADI. CDR3 length equals 15 residues. CDR3 amino acids: CASSEKGQGFTEAFF. The CDR3 coding sequence is TGCGCCAGCAGTGAGAAGGGGCAGGGCTTCACTGAAGCTTTCTTT.

The V call is TRBV5-3, the J call TRBJ1-5; D gene unclear. TRBV5-3 is designated an ORF whose function remains uncertain. Between the trimmed V and J ends, which lost 2 bases and 0 bases, there was a span of 15 bases. CDR3 length: 17 residues. The CDR3 coding sequence is TGTGCCAGAAGCTTAGCTATTAGGCGGTATAGCAATCAGCCCCAGCATTTT. Amino acids: CARSLAIRRYSNQPQHF.

The chain uses TRBV19 and TRBJ2-2, with 12 bases that match TRBD2. In germline, CDR1 is LNHDA, CDR2 SQIVND (reference sequence). The CDR3 consists of 16 residues. J lost 8 bases, V lost 3 bases, and 7 bases had no gene match. CDR3 loop: CASSIVLAGGAGELFF. The CDR3 coding sequence is TGTGCCAGTAGTATTGTCCTAGCGGGAGGGGCGGGGGAGCTGTTTTTT.

The V gene is TRBV2, the J gene TRBJ2-7; a possible D gene is TRBD1 (5 bases). The germline V gene has CDR1 SNHLY and CDR2 FYNNEI. The CDR3 is made up of 14 amino acids. Trimming shortened V by 4 bases and J by 0 bases, and 10 bases separated the two germline ends. This CDR3 reads CASSATDSSYEQYF. CDR3 DNA: TGTGCCAGCAGTGCGACAGACTCCTCCTACGAGCAGTACTTC.

The chain joins TRBV7-9 to TRBJ1-2, with 12 nucleotides matching TRBD1. CDR3 length equals 17 residues. CDR1 and CDR2 from the germline V gene are SEHNR and FQNEAQ (reference sequence). V shed 2 bases and J 9 bases; nucleotides not matched to a gene: 13. In DNA, the CDR3 is TGTGCCAGCAGCTTATCGGTCGGGGGACAGGGGGCGTCGAGCTACACCTTC. It encodes CASSLSVGGQGASSYTF.

The chain carries TRBV7-9 and TRBJ2-2, with D hard to call. Germline loops: CDR1 SEHNR, CDR2 FQNEAQ (reference sequence). The V end was cut by 7 bases, the J end by 6 bases, with 9 bases between. This CDR3 contains 12 residues. CDR3 sequence: CASTLLAGELFF. As DNA, the CDR3 is TGTGCCAGCACCTTGTTAGCCGGGGAGCTGTTTTTT.

This clone was detected only a few times. The chain carries TRBV7-8 and TRBJ1-1, with TRBD1 as a possible D gene (6 bases). The V end lost 2 bases, the J end lost 3 bases, and 10 bases lay between the germline ends. CDR1 is SGHVS and CDR2 is FQNEAQ in the germline V gene. The CDR3 is made up of 14 amino acids. CDR3 nucleotides: TGTGCCAGCAGCTTATTTCACAGGGACACTGAAGCTTTCTTT. Amino acid sequence: CASSLFHRDTEAFF.

The V call is TRBV7-6, the J call TRBJ2-7; tentative D call: TRBD1 (5 bases). Trimming stripped 5 bases from V and 6 bases from J, with 14 bases between. This CDR3 spans 13 amino acids. Germline lookup yields CDR1 SGHVS and CDR2 FNYEAQ. The CDR3 region has the DNA TGTGCCAGCAGCCCGACAGCGCACGGCGAGCAGTACTTC. It specifies CASSPTAHGEQYF.

This clone was found a few times. The chain carries TRBV27 and TRBJ1-1; D gene ambiguous. Germline values: CDR1 MNHEY, CDR2 SMNVEV (reference sequence). This CDR3 comprises 14 residues. The V and J ends lost 2 bases and 6 bases respectively, with 13 bases between them. The CDR3 protein is CASSLKAWGAEAFF. CDR3 nucleotide sequence: TGTGCCAGCAGTTTAAAAGCCTGGGGAGCTGAAGCTTTCTTT.

The chain couples TRBV28 to TRBJ2-2; TRBD2 matches at 14 bases. Germline V gene data show CDR1 as MDHEN and CDR2 as SYDVKM. The V gene end was trimmed by 6 bases and the J gene end by 4 bases; junction bases not matched to a gene: 4. CDR3 length equals 16 residues. CDR3: CASRGLAGVSTGELFF. The CDR3 DNA reads as TGTGCCAGCAGGGGACTAGCGGGAGTTTCCACCGGGGAGCTGTTTTTT.

The chain recombines TRBV5-1 with TRBJ1-2, with D tentatively TRBD1 (6 bases). Germline CDR1 is SGHRS and CDR2 is YFSETQ. V lost 4 bases and J 8 bases, leaving 12 bases between the germline ends. This CDR3 region has 12 residues. The DNA of the CDR3 is TGCGCCAGCAGCGTACAGGGTGGGGGCTACACCTTC. Translated, it gives CASSVQGGGYTF.

V and J are TRBV11-3 and TRBJ2-7; maybe TRBD1 (6 bases). Trimming removed 5 bases from V and 9 bases from J, with 11 bases in between. The CDR3 has 11 residues. Germline lookup yields CDR1 SGHNT and CDR2 YENEEA. The CDR3 DNA reads as TGTGCCAGCAGCGGGGGCGAAAGGCAGTACTTC. Its protein product is CASSGGERQYF.

The CDR3 region has the DNA TGCGCCAGCAGCTTGGTTACTAGCGGTATCGATGAGCAGTTCTTC. Its translation: CASSLVTSGIDEQFF. The chain combines TRBV5-1 with TRBJ2-1, with 8 positions matching TRBD2. The CDR3 contains 15 residues. The V gene's germline CDR1 is SGHRS and CDR2 YFSETQ. V lost 0 bases to trimming and J lost 8 bases; unmatched junction nucleotides: 7.